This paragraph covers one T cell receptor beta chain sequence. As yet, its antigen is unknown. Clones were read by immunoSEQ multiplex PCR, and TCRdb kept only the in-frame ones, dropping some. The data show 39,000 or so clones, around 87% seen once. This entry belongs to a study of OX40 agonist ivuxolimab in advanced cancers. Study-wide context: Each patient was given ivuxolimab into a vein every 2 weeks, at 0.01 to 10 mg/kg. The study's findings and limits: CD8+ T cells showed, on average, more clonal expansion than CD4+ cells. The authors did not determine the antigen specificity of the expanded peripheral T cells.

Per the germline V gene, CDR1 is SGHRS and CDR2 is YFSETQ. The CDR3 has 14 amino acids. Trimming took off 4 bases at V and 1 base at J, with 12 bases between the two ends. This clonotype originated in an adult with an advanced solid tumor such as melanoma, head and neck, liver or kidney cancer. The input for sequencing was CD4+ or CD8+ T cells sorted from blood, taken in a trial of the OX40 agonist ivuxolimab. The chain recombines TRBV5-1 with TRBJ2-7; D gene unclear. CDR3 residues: CASSLDTTSYEQYF. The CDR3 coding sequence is TGCGCCAGCAGCCTAGACACGACATCCTACGAGCAGTACTTC.